This T cell receptor beta chain was sequenced for a study of graft-versus-host responses after intestinal transplantation. Study overall: All recipients were transplanted with multivisceral, liver-intestinal, or isolated intestinal grafts. The whole recipient group had anti-thymocyte globulin induction followed by tacrolimus and steroids for around 3 years. Findings of the study overall: Marrow from the recipient contained GvH clones, some of which had appeared first in ileum or blood. Early post-transplant HvG declines were associated with peak circulating GvH clone levels.

Assay: immunoSEQ multiplex PCR; the TCRdb copy retains only in-frame clones and omits some. The repertoire holds over 60,000 clones, with approximately 88% as singletons. The J segment lost 0 bases and the V segment lost 1 base, leaving 1 base of the junction unmatched. CDR3 length: 15 residues. Germline V gene data show CDR1 as SGHDT and CDR2 as YYEEEE. Processing released intraepithelial and lamina propria lymphocytes from the graft tissue. In the case of this clone: Its antigen is still unknown.

The sequencing here drew on ileum tissue, taken around 350 days after transplant. V is TRBV5-6 and J is TRBJ2-5, with 9 bases matching TRBD2. This receptor was obtained from a human patient who received an intestinal transplant, so some T cells may come from the graft donor. In DNA, the CDR3 is TGTGCCAGCAGCTTGCTAGCGGGGAACCAAGAGACCCAGTACTTC. Translated, it gives CASSLLAGNQETQYF.